This entry describes one T cell receptor beta chain. As yet, its antigen is unknown. Here immunoSEQ multiplex PCR was the method, and the copy in TCRdb shows in-frame clones only, minus some. The table includes 30,000 to 45,000 clones, about 86% detected once. This sample is drawn from a study of T cells in localized non-small cell lung cancer. Study results and limitations: When the top 100 tumor clones were examined, a median approximately 62 of them also appeared in the adjacent lung, which was paired and uninvolved.

Germline CDR1 reads MGHRA; CDR2 reads YSYEKL. CDR3 length: 15 residues. V was clipped by 3 bases and J by 13 bases, with 24 bases between them. The source was peripheral blood mononuclear cells, collected before any cancer treatment. This TCR was sampled from a male donor at least 60 years old with stage II lung adenocarcinoma. This chain uses TRBV4-1 with TRBJ1-2; D is unresolved. DNA of the CDR3: TGCGCCAGCAGCCACGAGGCCCGGCACTCCGTTTCAGTCACCTTC. It codes for CASSHEARHSVSVTF.